These T cell receptor beta chains were read from a single sample in a study of shared clonotypes between healthy human individuals. TCRdb's table, derived via immunoSEQ multiplex PCR, lists solely in-frame clones and lacks some. The table shows some 2 million clones, with approximately 95% occurring only once. Material for sequencing was naive CD4+ T cells sorted from blood. The receptors come from a man aged 18 to 30 in good health. Each CDR3 is given with its conserved first and last residue. The D gene is left open where the match is weak. Only some rows state a clone size, as once, few, many or a class for expanded clones.

D,V,J,size,length,DNA,CDR3
TRBD2,TRBV11-2,TRBJ2-1,.,17,TGTGCCAGCAGCTTGAGAATAGCGGGAGAGGTGAGAAATGAGCAGTTCTTC,CASSLRIAGEVRNEQFF
.,TRBV5-1,TRBJ2-3,once,13,TGCGCCAGCAGCAACAGGGCCACAGATACGCAGTATTTT,CASSNRATDTQYF
TRBD1,TRBV19,TRBJ2-5,.,13,TGTGCCAGTAGCGCAACAGGGGGAGAGACCCAGTACTTC,CASSATGGETQYF
TRBD2,TRBV19,TRBJ2-1,.,16,TGTGCCAGTAGTATTATAGCGGGAGGGTCCTACAATGAGCAGTTCTTC,CASSIIAGGSYNEQFF
.,TRBV18,TRBJ2-7,.,15,TGTGCCAGCTCACCGTTACAGGGAGGCGGGTACGAGCAGTACTTC,CASSPLQGGGYEQYF
.,TRBV28,TRBJ1-6,.,15,TGTGCCAGCAGAGCCGCCGGGACGGGACTATCACCCCTCCACTTT,CASRAAGTGLSPLHF
.,TRBV9,TRBJ1-4,once,15,TGTGCCAGCAGCGTAGTGGGGGGCCCTAATGAAAAACTGTTTTTT,CASSVVGGPNEKLFF
.,TRBV11-2,TRBJ2-1,.,16,TGTGCCAGCAGCTCCTCGGACAGCGGGTGGTACAATGAGCAGTTCTTC,CASSSSDSGWYNEQFF
.,TRBV6-4,TRBJ2-2,.,12,TGTGCCACCCCCGAGAGTACCGGGGAGCTGTTTTTT,CATPESTGELFF
.,TRBV5-1,TRBJ1-1,.,13,TGCGCCACCTCCCCCGAAGGAACGTTTGCGGCTTTCTTT,CATSPEGTFAAFF
TRBD1,TRBV5-1,TRBJ1-2,.,18,TGCGCCAGCAGCTTGGACGCGGGACAGGGGGTAAAGGTGCGTGGCTACACCTTC,CASSLDAGQGVKVRGYTF
TRBD2,TRBV10-2,TRBJ2-3,once,15,TGCGCCAGCAGTGGGGCTAGCGGGGCCACAGATACGCAGTATTTT,CASSGASGATDTQYF
TRBD2,TRBV13,TRBJ2-1,.,19,TGTGCCAGCAGCTTAGAGGGACTAGCGGGAGGGCCCTTATACAATGAGCAGTTCTTC,CASSLEGLAGGPLYNEQFF
.,TRBV6-5,TRBJ1-3,.,15,TGTGCCAGCAGTTACAGAGAAGGCGGAAGGTACACCATATATTTT,CASSYREGGRYTIYF
.,TRBV5-1,TRBJ1-5,.,15,TGCGCCAGCAGCTTGGGGGAGGGAGGGAATCAGCCCCAGCATTTT,CASSLGEGGNQPQHF